This T cell receptor beta chain was captured in a study of T cell changes during pregnancy in multiple sclerosis. TCRdb's copy holds only in-frame clones and misses some; the assay was immunoSEQ multiplex PCR. Altogether around 120,000 clones are present, approximately 93% being singletons, with the ten largest covering 3% to 3.5%. The germline CDR1 and CDR2 sequences are SGHTA and FQGTGA. V was clipped by 2 bases and J by 3 bases, with 2 bases between them. CDR3 size: 13 residues. This clone was detected only once. The chain links TRBV7-3 to TRBJ2-6; D is ambiguous. The sequences come from peripheral blood, collected after pregnancy. This receptor was identified in a female donor with multiple sclerosis, enrolled in a pregnancy study. CDR3 amino acids: CASSLLGANVLTF. The CDR3 region has the DNA TGTGCCAGCAGCTTACTTGGGGCCAACGTCCTGACTTTC.